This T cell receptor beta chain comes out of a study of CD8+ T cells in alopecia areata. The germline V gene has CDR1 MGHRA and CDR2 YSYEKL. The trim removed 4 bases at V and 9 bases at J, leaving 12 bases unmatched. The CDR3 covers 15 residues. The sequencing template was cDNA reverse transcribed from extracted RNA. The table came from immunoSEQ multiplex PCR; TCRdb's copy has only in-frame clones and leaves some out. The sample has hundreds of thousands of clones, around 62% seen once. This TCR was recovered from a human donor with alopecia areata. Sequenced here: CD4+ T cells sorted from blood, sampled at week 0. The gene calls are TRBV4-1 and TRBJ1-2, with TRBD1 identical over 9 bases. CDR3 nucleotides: TGCGCCAGCAGCCCGCCCGGCGGACAGGGGAAAAGCTACACCTTC. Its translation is CASSPPGGQGKSYTF.